This is a list of T cell receptor beta chains from one sample in a study of glioma-infiltrating T cells after dendritic cell vaccination. The assay was immunoSEQ multiplex PCR, and TCRdb's table has in-frame clones only and misses some. The table shows fewer than 50,000 clones, with 85% occurring only once. Sequenced here: blood, sampled before dendritic cell vaccination. The receptors originated from a human donor with glioblastoma. Each CDR3 is given with its conserved first and last residue. Fields, in order: clone size, D gene, J gene, V gene, CDR3 protein, CDR3 DNA. The D gene is left open where the match is weak. Size is stated for part of the rows, as once, few or many counts, or as a class when the clone is expanded.

>.|TRBD1|TRBJ1-3|TRBV5-5
CASSLGTGSSGNTIYF
TGTGCCAGCAGCTTGGGGACAGGGAGTTCTGGAAACACCATATATTTT
>.|.|TRBJ2-2|TRBV9
CASSIGPGGNTGELFF
TGTGCCAGCAGCATTGGTCCCGGGGGGAACACCGGGGAGCTGTTTTTT
>.|TRBD2|TRBJ2-3|TRBV19
CASSTSGSPDTQYF
TGTGCCAGTAGTACTAGCGGGAGCCCAGATACGCAGTATTTT
>.|TRBD1|TRBJ1-1|TRBV9
CASSVVLGGLGDTEAFF
TGTGCCAGCAGCGTAGTATTAGGGGGCTTAGGGGACACTGAAGCTTTCTTT
>.|TRBD2|TRBJ2-7|TRBV5-1
CASSLEGASGAPGEQYF
TGCGCCAGCAGCTTGGAAGGGGCTAGCGGTGCCCCGGGGGAGCAGTACTTC
>once|.|TRBJ2-3|TRBV15
CATSREWGPTDTQYF
TGTGCCACCAGCAGAGAGTGGGGCCCCACAGATACGCAGTATTTT
>.|.|TRBJ2-7|TRBV5-1
CASSGQVSSEQYF
TGCGCCAGCAGTGGGCAGGTCTCATCCGAGCAGTACTTC
>.|TRBD2|TRBJ2-6|TRBV10-3
CAISLAGEDLSGANVLTF
TGTGCCATCAGCCTAGCGGGAGAAGATCTCTCTGGGGCCAACGTCCTGACTTTC
>.|TRBD1|TRBJ1-1|TRBV27
CASSRGGVNTEAFF
TGTGCCAGCAGCCGAGGGGGCGTGAACACTGAAGCTTTCTTT
>few|.|TRBJ1-4|TRBV6-5
CASSYSGGAEKLFF
TGTGCCAGCAGTTACTCTGGGGGGGCTGAAAAACTGTTTTTT
>.|.|TRBJ2-1|TRBV5-4
CASSLGGRGSNEQFF
TGTGCCAGCAGCTTGGGCGGTAGGGGGTCAAATGAGCAGTTCTTC
>.|.|TRBJ1-2|TRBV27
CASSLSGGFGYGYTF
TGTGCCAGCAGTTTATCGGGAGGGTTCGGCTATGGCTACACCTTC
>.|.|TRBJ1-6|TRBV14
CASSPTGGFSPLHF
TGTGCCAGCAGCCCGACAGGAGGATTCTCGCCCCTCCACTTT
>few|.|TRBJ2-5|TRBV9
CASSPHSRPETQYF
TGTGCCAGCAGCCCACACAGCCGTCCGGAGACCCAGTACTTC
>.|.|TRBJ1-3|TRBV7-2
CASSSEGLISSGNTIYF
TGTGCCAGCAGCTCCGAGGGTCTTATAAGCTCTGGAAACACCATATATTTT
>.|TRBD1|TRBJ1-6|TRBV7-8
CASSSKGAGSPLHF
TGTGCCAGCAGCTCCAAGGGGGCTGGATCACCCCTCCACTTT
>.|TRBD1|TRBJ1-5|TRBV19
CASNRGEGNQPQHF
TGTGCCAGCAACAGGGGAGAGGGCAATCAGCCCCAGCATTTT
>.|.|TRBJ2-1|TRBV4-3
CASSQDQIAFDEQFF
TGCGCCAGCAGCCAAGATCAAATAGCGTTCGATGAGCAGTTCTTC
>.|.|TRBJ2-7|TRBV7-2
CASSPYTSLSEQYF
TGTGCCAGCAGCCCGTACACTAGCCTCTCCGAGCAGTACTTC
>.|.|TRBJ1-2|TRBV5-1
CASSLTGIDGYTF
TGCGCCAGCAGCTTGACAGGTATAGATGGCTACACCTTC
>.|.|TRBJ2-7|TRBV7-2
CASSLQGIPYEQYF
TGTGCCAGCAGCTTACAGGGGATCCCCTACGAGCAGTACTTC
>.|.|TRBJ1-4|TRBV7-9
CASSHRVGVEEKLFF
TGTGCCAGCAGCCATAGAGTAGGGGTAGAGGAAAAACTGTTTTTT
>.|.|TRBJ2-1|TRBV19
CASSFQSGTYNEQFF
TGTGCCAGTAGTTTTCAGAGCGGAACCTACAATGAGCAGTTCTTC
>.|TRBD1|TRBJ1-4|TRBV11-2
CASSLDLGGLQGAREKLFF
TGTGCCAGCAGCTTAGATCTGGGGGGCTTACAGGGGGCGCGTGAAAAACTGTTTTTT
>.|TRBD2|TRBJ2-1|TRBV6-1
CASSESVAGGGEQFF
TGTGCCAGCAGTGAATCCGTAGCGGGAGGAGGTGAGCAGTTCTTC
>medium-sized|TRBD1|TRBJ1-6|TRBV19
CASSPSGTGLPPLHF
TGTGCCAGTAGCCCTTCCGGGACAGGGCTCCCTCCCCTCCACTTT
>.|.|TRBJ2-7|TRBV9
CASSPGRGAGENEQYF
TGTGCCAGCAGCCCAGGGAGGGGGGCTGGCGAGAACGAGCAGTACTTC
>few|.|TRBJ2-3|TRBV30
CAWSVMSGADTQYF
TGTGCCTGGAGTGTTATGTCGGGGGCAGATACGCAGTATTTT
>.|TRBD1|TRBJ1-6|TRBV6-6
CASRPQGTNSPLHF
TGTGCCAGCAGGCCACAGGGGACTAATTCACCCCTCCACTTT
>.|TRBD1|TRBJ1-2|TRBV5-1
CASSSIGQAYGYTF
TGCGCCAGCAGCTCAATAGGACAGGCGTATGGCTACACCTTC
>.|.|TRBJ1-2|TRBV5-8
CASSLYRAGKNYGYTF
TGTGCCAGCAGCTTGTACAGGGCGGGTAAGAACTATGGCTACACCTTC
>.|TRBD1|TRBJ1-5|TRBV7-2
CASSSAGTGGNQPQHF
TGTGCCAGCAGCTCCGCCGGGACAGGGGGAAATCAGCCCCAGCATTTT
>.|TRBD2|TRBJ2-2|TRBV5-1
CASSQRLGGSQNTGELFF
TGCGCCAGCAGCCAACGACTAGGCGGGAGCCAGAACACCGGGGAGCTGTTTTTT
>.|.|TRBJ2-7|TRBV29-1
CSVESTDYEQYF
TGCAGCGTTGAAAGTACAGACTACGAGCAGTACTTC
>.|TRBD1|TRBJ1-4|TRBV7-2
CASSLDTGGEKLFF
TGTGCCAGCAGCTTAGACACAGGGGGAGAAAAACTGTTTTTT
>.|TRBD1|TRBJ1-2|TRBV14
CASSPRAGGILGYTF
TGTGCCAGCAGCCCCCGGGCAGGGGGCATTCTTGGCTACACCTTC
>few|TRBD2|TRBJ2-7|TRBV7-2
CASSLTSGPSSYEQYF
TGTGCCAGCAGCTTAACTAGCGGGCCAAGCTCCTACGAGCAGTACTTC
>.|.|TRBJ1-5|TRBV12-2
CATEEGASSNQPQHF
TGTGCAACCGAGGAGGGGGCTAGTAGCAATCAGCCCCAGCATTTT
>.|TRBD1|TRBJ1-5|TRBV9
CASSAGTGNNQPQHF
TGTGCCAGCAGCGCTGGGACAGGGAACAATCAGCCCCAGCATTTT
>.|.|TRBJ1-4|TRBV19
CASSTPRDNNEKLFF
TGTGCCAGTAGTACCCCCCGGGACAATAATGAAAAACTGTTTTTT
>few|TRBD1|TRBJ2-7|TRBV6-1
CASRLDRGGEQYF
TGTGCCAGCAGGTTGGACAGGGGAGGGGAGCAGTACTTC
>once|TRBD1|TRBJ1-2|TRBV5-6
CASSGGTAFNYGYTF
TGTGCCAGCAGCGGCGGGACAGCTTTTAACTATGGCTACACCTTC
>.|TRBD2|TRBJ2-7|TRBV7-6
CASSASGLAGAALVLEQYF
TGTGCCAGCAGCGCCTCGGGACTAGCGGGAGCGGCCCTCGTCCTCGAGCAGTACTTC
>.|TRBD2|TRBJ2-2|TRBV19
CASRPGGTSGIKAGELFF
TGTGCCAGTAGACCAGGGGGGACTAGCGGGATAAAGGCCGGGGAGCTGTTTTTT
>.|TRBD2|TRBJ2-2|TRBV6-5
CASGSGGDTGELFF
TGTGCCAGCGGCTCGGGGGGGGATACCGGGGAGCTGTTTTTT
>.|.|TRBJ2-1|TRBV27
CASSLSRQSSYNEQFF
TGTGCCAGCAGTTTATCGAGGCAGAGCTCCTACAATGAGCAGTTCTTC
>.|.|TRBJ1-4|TRBV2
CASHINEKLFF
TGTGCCAGCCACATTAATGAAAAACTGTTTTTT